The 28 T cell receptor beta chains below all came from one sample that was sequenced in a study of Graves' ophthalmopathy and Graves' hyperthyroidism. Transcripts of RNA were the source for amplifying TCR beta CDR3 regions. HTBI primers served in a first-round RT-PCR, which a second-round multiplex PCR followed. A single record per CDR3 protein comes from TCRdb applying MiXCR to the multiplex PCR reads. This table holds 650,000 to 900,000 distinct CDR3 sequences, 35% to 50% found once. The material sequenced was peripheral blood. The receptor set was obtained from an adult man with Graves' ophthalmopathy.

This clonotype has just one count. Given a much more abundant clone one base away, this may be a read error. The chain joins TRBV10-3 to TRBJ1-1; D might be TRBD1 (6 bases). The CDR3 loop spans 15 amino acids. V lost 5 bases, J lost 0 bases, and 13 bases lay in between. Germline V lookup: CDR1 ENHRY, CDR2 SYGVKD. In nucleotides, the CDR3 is TGTGCCATCAGTTACGGGGGGCGGGTGAACACTGAAGCTTTCTTT. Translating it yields CAISYGGRVNTEAFF.

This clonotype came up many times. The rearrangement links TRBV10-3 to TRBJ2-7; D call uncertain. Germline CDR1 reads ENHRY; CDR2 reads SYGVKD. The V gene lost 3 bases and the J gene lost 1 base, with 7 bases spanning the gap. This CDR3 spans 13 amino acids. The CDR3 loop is CAISEGRSYEQYF. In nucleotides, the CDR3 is TGTGCCATCAGTGAAGGCAGGTCCTACGAGCAGTACTTC.

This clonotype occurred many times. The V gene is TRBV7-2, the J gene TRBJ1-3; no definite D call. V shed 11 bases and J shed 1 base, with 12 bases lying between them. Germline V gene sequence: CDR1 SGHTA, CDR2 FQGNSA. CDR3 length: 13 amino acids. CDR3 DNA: TGTGCCGCTCGACGGCTATCTGGAAACACCATATATTTT. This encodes CAARRLSGNTIYF. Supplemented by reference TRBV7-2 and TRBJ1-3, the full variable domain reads GAGVSQSPSNKVTEKGKDVELRCDPISGHTALYWYRQSLGQGLEFLIYFQGNSAPDKSGLPSDRFSAERTGGSVSTLTIQRTQQEDSAVYLCAARRLSGNTIYFGEGSWLTVV.

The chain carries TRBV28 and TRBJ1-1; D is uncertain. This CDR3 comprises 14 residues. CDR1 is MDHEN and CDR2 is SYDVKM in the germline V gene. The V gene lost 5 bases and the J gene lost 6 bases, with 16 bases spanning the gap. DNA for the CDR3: TGTGCCAGCAGTCCCATGACCCGAAGCGCTGAAGCTTTCTTT. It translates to CASSPMTRSAEAFF.

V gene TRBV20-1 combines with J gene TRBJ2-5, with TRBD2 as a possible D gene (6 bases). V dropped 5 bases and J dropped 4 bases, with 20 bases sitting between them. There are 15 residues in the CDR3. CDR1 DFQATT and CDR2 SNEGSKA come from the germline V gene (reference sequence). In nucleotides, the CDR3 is TGCAGTGCTCGCAATCACGGGACTCTCCGAGAGACCCAGTACTTC. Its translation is CSARNHGTLRETQYF.

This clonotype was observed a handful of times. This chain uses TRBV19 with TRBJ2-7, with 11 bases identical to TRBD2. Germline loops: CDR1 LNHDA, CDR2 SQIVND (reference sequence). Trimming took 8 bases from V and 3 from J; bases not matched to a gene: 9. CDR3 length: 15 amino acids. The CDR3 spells CASQGTTSGSYEQYF. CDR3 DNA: TGTGCCAGTCAAGGGACCACTAGCGGGAGCTACGAGCAGTACTTC.

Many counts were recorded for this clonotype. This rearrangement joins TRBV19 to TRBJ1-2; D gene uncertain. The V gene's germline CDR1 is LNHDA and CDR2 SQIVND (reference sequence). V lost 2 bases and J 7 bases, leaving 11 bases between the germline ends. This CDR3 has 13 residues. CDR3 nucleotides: TGTGCCAGTAGTATATTAGGGTCTATTGGCTACACCTTC. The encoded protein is CASSILGSIGYTF.

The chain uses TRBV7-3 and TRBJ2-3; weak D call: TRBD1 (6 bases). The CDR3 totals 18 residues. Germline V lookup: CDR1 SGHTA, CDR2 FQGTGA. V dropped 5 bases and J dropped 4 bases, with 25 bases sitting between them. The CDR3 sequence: CASSHHNAGRGAPDTQYF. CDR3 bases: TGTGCCAGCAGCCACCATAACGCGGGCAGGGGCGCGCCAGATACGCAGTATTTT.

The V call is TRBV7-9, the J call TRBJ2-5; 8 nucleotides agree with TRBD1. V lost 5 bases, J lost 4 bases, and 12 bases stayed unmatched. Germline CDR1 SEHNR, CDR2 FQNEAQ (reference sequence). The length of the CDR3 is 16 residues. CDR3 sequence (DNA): TGTGCCAGCAGCAGAGGGACAGGATTCATGGGAGAGACCCAGTACTTC. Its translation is CASSRGTGFMGETQYF.

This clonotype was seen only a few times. The CDR3 DNA reads TGTGCCAGCAGCCGACTAGCTGGGCCCGGGGAGCTGTTTTTT. Translating it yields CASSRLAGPGELFF. The chain recombines TRBV7-3 with TRBJ2-2, with 7 positions matching TRBD2. The CDR3 consists of 14 residues. The ends lost 5 bases at V and 6 bases at J; junction bases unmatched: 6. The V gene's germline CDR1 is SGHTA and CDR2 FQGTGA.

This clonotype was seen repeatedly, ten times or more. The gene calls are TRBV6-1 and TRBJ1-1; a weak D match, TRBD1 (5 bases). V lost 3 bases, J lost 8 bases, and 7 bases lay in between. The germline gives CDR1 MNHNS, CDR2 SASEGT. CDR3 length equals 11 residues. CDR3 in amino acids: CASSEQGEAFF. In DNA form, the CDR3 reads TGTGCCAGCAGTGAGCAGGGCGAAGCTTTCTTT.

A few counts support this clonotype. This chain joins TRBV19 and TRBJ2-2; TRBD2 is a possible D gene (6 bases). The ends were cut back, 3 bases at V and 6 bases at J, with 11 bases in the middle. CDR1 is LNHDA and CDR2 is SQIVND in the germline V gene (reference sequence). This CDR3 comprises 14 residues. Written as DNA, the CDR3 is TGTGCCAGTAGTATTCGGCGGGACGCCGGGGAGCTGTTTTTT. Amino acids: CASSIRRDAGELFF. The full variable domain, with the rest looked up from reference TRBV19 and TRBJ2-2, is DGGITQSPKYLFRKEGQNVTLSCEQNLNHDAMYWYRQDPGQGLRLIYYSQIVNDFQKGDIAEGYSVSREKKESFPLTVTSAQKNPTAFYLCASSIRRDAGELFFGEGSRLTVL.

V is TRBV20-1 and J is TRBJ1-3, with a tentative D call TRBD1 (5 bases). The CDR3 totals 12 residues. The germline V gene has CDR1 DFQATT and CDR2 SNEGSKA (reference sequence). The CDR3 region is CIGGYSGNTIYF. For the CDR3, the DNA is TGCATCGGGGGGTACTCTGGAAACACCATATATTTT.

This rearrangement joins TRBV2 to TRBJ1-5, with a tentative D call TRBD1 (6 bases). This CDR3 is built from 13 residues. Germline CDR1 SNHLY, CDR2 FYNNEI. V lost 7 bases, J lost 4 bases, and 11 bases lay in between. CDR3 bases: TGTGCCAGCAACCTACAGGGTAATCAGCCCCAGCATTTT. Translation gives CASNLQGNQPQHF.

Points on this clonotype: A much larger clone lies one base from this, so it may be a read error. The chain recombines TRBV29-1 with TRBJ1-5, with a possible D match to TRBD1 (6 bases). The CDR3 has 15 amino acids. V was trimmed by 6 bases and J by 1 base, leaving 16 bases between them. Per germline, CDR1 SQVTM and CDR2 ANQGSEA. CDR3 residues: CSVSGGHGSNQPQHF. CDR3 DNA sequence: TGCAGCGTGTCTGGGGGGCACGGGAGCAATCAGCCCCAGCATTTT.

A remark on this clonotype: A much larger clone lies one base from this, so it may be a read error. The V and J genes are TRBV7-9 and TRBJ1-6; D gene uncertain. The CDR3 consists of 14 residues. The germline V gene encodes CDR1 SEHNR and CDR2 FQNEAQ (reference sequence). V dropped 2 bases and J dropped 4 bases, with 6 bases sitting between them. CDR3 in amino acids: CASSLKAYNSPLHF. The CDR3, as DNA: TGTGCCAGCAGCTTAAAAGCGTATAATTCACCCCTCCACTTT. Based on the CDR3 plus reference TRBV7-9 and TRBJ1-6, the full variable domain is DTGVSQNPRHKITKRGQNVTFRCDPISEHNRLYWYRQTLGQGPEFLTYFQNEAQLEKSRLLSDRFSAERPKGSFSTLEIQRTEQGDSAMYLCASSLKAYNSPLHFGNGTRLTVT.

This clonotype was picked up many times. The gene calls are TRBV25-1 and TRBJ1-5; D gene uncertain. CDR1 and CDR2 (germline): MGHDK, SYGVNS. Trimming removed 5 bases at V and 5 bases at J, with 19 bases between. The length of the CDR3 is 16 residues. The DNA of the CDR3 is TGTGCCAGCAGTAAAAGACGGCCAGTCGGAGATCAGCCCCAGCATTTT. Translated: CASSKRRPVGDQPQHF.

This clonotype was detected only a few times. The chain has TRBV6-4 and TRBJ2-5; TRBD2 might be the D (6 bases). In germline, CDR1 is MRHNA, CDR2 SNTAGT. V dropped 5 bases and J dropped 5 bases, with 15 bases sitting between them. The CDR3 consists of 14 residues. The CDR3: CASSLLAPGETQYF. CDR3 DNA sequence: TGTGCCAGCAGTCTACTAGCTCCCGGGGAGACCCAGTACTTC.

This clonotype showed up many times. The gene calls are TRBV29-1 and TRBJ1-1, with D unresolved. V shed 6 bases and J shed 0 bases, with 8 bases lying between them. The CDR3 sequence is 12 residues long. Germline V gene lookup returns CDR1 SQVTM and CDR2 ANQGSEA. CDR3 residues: CSVRNLNTEAFF. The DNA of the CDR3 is TGCAGCGTCCGGAATTTGAACACTGAAGCTTTCTTT.

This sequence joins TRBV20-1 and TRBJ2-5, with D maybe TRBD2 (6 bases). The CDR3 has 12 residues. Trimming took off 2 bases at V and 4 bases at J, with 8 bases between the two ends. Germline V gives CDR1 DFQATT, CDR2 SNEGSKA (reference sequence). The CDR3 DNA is TGCAGTGCTAGACCGGGAGTAGAGACCCAGTACTTC. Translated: CSARPGVETQYF.

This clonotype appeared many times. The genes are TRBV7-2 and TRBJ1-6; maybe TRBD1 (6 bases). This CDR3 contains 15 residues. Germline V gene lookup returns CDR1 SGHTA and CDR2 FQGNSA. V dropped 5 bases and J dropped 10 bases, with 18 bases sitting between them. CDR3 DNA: TGTGCCAGCAGCCAGGATACAGGGAGGTACTCACCCCTCCACTTT. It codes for CASSQDTGRYSPLHF. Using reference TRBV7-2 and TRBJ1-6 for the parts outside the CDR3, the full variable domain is GAGVSQSPSNKVTEKGKDVELRCDPISGHTALYWYRQSLGQGLEFLIYFQGNSAPDKSGLPSDRFSAERTGGSVSTLTIQRTQQEDSAVYLCASSQDTGRYSPLHFGNGTRLTVT.

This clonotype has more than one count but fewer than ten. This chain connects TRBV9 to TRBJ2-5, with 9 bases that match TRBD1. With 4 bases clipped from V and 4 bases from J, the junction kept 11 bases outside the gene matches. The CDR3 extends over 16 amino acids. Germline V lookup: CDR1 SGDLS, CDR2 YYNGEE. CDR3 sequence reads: CASSHFGGQGSETQYF. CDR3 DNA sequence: TGTGCCAGCAGCCACTTCGGGGGACAGGGTTCAGAGACCCAGTACTTC.

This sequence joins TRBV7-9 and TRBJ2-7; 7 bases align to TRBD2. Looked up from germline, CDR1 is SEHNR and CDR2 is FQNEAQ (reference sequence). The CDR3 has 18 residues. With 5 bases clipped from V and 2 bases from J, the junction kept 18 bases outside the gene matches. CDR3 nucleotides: TGTGCCAGCAGCCGAGCGTCGACGGACCTAGCGGCAGCCTACGAGCAGTACTTC. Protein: CASSRASTDLAAAYEQYF.

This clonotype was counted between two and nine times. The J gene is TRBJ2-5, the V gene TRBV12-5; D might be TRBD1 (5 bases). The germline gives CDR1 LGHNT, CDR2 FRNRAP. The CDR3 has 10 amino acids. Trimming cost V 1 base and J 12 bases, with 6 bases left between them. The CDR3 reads CASGLGGKYF. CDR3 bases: TGTGCTAGTGGTTTGGGGGGCAAGTACTTC.

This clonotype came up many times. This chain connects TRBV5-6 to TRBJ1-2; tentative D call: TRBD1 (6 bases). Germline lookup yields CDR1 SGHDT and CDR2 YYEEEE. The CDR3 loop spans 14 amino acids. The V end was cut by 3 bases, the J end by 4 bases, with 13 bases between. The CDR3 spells CASSSTGIPYGYTF. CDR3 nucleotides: TGTGCCAGCAGCTCAACAGGGATACCCTATGGCTACACCTTC.

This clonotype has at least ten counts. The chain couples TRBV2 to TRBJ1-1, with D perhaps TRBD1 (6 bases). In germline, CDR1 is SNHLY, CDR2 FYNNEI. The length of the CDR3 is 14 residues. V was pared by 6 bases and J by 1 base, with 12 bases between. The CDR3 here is CASRSGTRNTEAFF. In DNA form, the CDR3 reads TGTGCCAGCAGGTCCGGGACACGGAACACTGAAGCTTTCTTT.

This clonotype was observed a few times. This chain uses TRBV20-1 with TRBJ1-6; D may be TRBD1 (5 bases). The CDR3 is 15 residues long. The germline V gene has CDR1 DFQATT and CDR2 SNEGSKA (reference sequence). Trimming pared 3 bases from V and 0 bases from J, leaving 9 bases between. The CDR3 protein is CSARQGISYNSPLHF. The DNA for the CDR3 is TGCAGTGCTAGGCAGGGAATCTCCTATAATTCACCCCTCCACTTT.

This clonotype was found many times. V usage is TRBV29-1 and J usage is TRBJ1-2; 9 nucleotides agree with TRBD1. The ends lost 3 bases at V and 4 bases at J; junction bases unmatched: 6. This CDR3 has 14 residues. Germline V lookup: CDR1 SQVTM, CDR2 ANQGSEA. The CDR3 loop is CSVDKTGGSYGYTF. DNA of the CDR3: TGCAGCGTTGATAAGACAGGGGGTTCCTATGGCTACACCTTC.